A selection of T cell receptor beta chains follows, all from one sample in a study of blood T cell repertoires in COVID-19. TCRdb's copy holds only in-frame clones and misses some; the assay was immunoSEQ multiplex PCR. The table records under 80,000 clones, approximately 83% of them present only once. Material: peripheral blood. Receptor source: a human donor in a cohort sampled during active COVID-19. Each CDR3 is given with its conserved first and last residue. D genes are given only for firm matches. Rows give clone size only sometimes, using once, few, many, or a class for an expanded clone.

J gene: TRBJ1-6
clone size: NA
V gene: TRBV4-1
D gene: NA
CDR3 DNA: TGCGCCAGCAGCCAAGACCAAAGGCCAGGCCTGAGCTCCTATAATTCACCCCTCCACTTT
CDR3 protein: CASSQDQRPGLSSYNSPLHF

J gene: TRBJ2-5
clone size: NA
V gene: TRBV5-4
D gene: NA
CDR3 DNA: TGTGCCAGTAGCTTGCCCTCCCAAGAGACCCAGTACTTC
CDR3 protein: CASSLPSQETQYF

J gene: TRBJ1-2
clone size: NA
V gene: TRBV10-3
D gene: TRBD1
CDR3 DNA: TGTGCCATCAGTGACCAGGGACAGGCCTTCTATGGCTACACCTTC
CDR3 protein: CAISDQGQAFYGYTF

J gene: TRBJ2-7
clone size: once
V gene: TRBV15
D gene: NA
CDR3 DNA: TGTGCCACCAGCAGAGGAGGGACTCTCTCCTACGAGCAGTACTTC
CDR3 protein: CATSRGGTLSYEQYF

J gene: TRBJ1-1
clone size: once
V gene: TRBV10-3
D gene: NA
CDR3 DNA: TGTGCCATCAGATCGGGACTGATGAACACTGAAGCTTTCTTT
CDR3 protein: CAIRSGLMNTEAFF

J gene: TRBJ2-5
clone size: NA
V gene: TRBV7-9
D gene: TRBD2
CDR3 DNA: TGTGCCAGCAGCTCTCCACGCAGCGGGGGAATTCAAGAGACCCAGTACTTC
CDR3 protein: CASSSPRSGGIQETQYF

J gene: TRBJ2-3
clone size: once
V gene: TRBV2
D gene: NA
CDR3 DNA: TGTGCCAGCAGGGCCCGACTAGAAACAGATACGCAGTATTTT
CDR3 protein: CASRARLETDTQYF

J gene: TRBJ1-2
clone size: NA
V gene: TRBV7-2
D gene: TRBD1
CDR3 DNA: TGTGCCAGCAGCTCAGGGGGAATACAGGGGAAGGATGGCTACACCTTC
CDR3 protein: CASSSGGIQGKDGYTF

J gene: TRBJ1-2
clone size: few
V gene: TRBV6-6
D gene: NA
CDR3 DNA: TGTGCCAGCAGGGATAGGGACTCGGGTGGCTACACCTTC
CDR3 protein: CASRDRDSGGYTF

J gene: TRBJ2-7
clone size: NA
V gene: TRBV5-1
D gene: TRBD1
CDR3 DNA: TGCGCCAGCAGCGCGCCTGCCGGGACAGGGGGCTACGAGCAGTACTTC
CDR3 protein: CASSAPAGTGGYEQYF

J gene: TRBJ1-3
clone size: NA
V gene: TRBV5-1
D gene: NA
CDR3 DNA: TGCGCCAGCAGGTCTTCTGCTGGAAACACCATATATTTT
CDR3 protein: CASRSSAGNTIYF

J gene: TRBJ2-6
clone size: NA
V gene: TRBV5-6
D gene: NA
CDR3 DNA: TGTGCCAGCAGCCAGTTTGGGGGGTCTGGGGCCAACGTCCTGACTTTC
CDR3 protein: CASSQFGGSGANVLTF

J gene: TRBJ1-5
clone size: once
V gene: TRBV7-8
D gene: NA
CDR3 DNA: TGTGCCAGCAGCTTAGGGGCGGGCCCATGGCAGCCCCAGCATTTT
CDR3 protein: CASSLGAGPWQPQHF